These T cell receptor beta chains were read from a single sample in a study of blood T cell repertoires in COVID-19. Generated by immunoSEQ multiplex PCR, the TCRdb table keeps only in-frame clones and is missing some. The sample holds approximately 400,000 clones, around 84% seen once. The sequencing input was peripheral blood. Receptors originate from a human donor with acute or convalescent COVID-19. The donor label of this sample is uncertain. The CDR3 runs from the conserved cysteine through the conserved F or W. Each record gives: J gene, V gene, D gene, clone size, CDR3 DNA, CDR3 protein. The D gene is left open where the match is weak. Clone size is stated in some rows and not others, as once, few, many or a class when expanded.

j_call: TRBJ2-7; v_call: TRBV29-1; d_call: TRBD1; clone_size: -; cdr3_nt: TGCAGCATTAGGACAGGGGCCCACGAGCAGTACTTC; cdr3_aa: CSIRTGAHEQYF
j_call: TRBJ2-3; v_call: TRBV5-1; d_call: -; clone_size: -; cdr3_nt: TGCGCCAGCAGCACGGAGGTCGGGGTCGGGTATACGCAGTATTTT; cdr3_aa: CASSTEVGVGYTQYF
j_call: TRBJ1-1; v_call: TRBV29-1; d_call: -; clone_size: -; cdr3_nt: TGCAGCGCCCTCGGAGGGACTCGCGGGACTGAAGCTTTCTTT; cdr3_aa: CSALGGTRGTEAFF
j_call: TRBJ1-2; v_call: TRBV19; d_call: -; clone_size: -; cdr3_nt: TGTGCCAGTAGTCCTCGGGGAGCCTCTAACTATGGCTACACCTTC; cdr3_aa: CASSPRGASNYGYTF
j_call: TRBJ1-6; v_call: TRBV4-2; d_call: -; clone_size: -; cdr3_nt: TGTGCCAGCAGCCAAGAAAGTCCGGGGGGCGCGTATAATTCACCCCTCCACTTT; cdr3_aa: CASSQESPGGAYNSPLHF
j_call: TRBJ1-1; v_call: TRBV18; d_call: -; clone_size: -; cdr3_nt: TGTGCCAGCTCATTCGCGGGGCAGGGGAACACTGAAGCTTTCTTT; cdr3_aa: CASSFAGQGNTEAFF
j_call: TRBJ2-7; v_call: TRBV5-1; d_call: -; clone_size: -; cdr3_nt: TGCGCCAGCAGCTTGATGCGGGACTCGTACGAGCAGTACTTC; cdr3_aa: CASSLMRDSYEQYF
j_call: TRBJ2-2; v_call: TRBV27; d_call: TRBD1; clone_size: -; cdr3_nt: TGTGCCAGCGGGGATCACAGGGGCACCGGGGAGCTGTTTTTT; cdr3_aa: CASGDHRGTGELFF
j_call: TRBJ2-5; v_call: TRBV29-1; d_call: -; clone_size: -; cdr3_nt: TGCAGCGTTGAAGATCTCAGGGATGGGACCCAGTACTTC; cdr3_aa: CSVEDLRDGTQYF
j_call: TRBJ1-1; v_call: TRBV2; d_call: -; clone_size: -; cdr3_nt: TGTGCCAGCAGTACAGGACGTACCAACACTGAAGCTTTCTTT; cdr3_aa: CASSTGRTNTEAFF
j_call: TRBJ1-3; v_call: TRBV19; d_call: TRBD1; clone_size: -; cdr3_nt: TGTGCCAGTAGTCCTCCGTACAGGGGTCGGGACACCATATATTTT; cdr3_aa: CASSPPYRGRDTIYF
j_call: TRBJ2-6; v_call: TRBV6-2/TRBV6-3; d_call: -; clone_size: -; cdr3_nt: TGTGCCAGCAGTAATCCGGGGTCCTCCGGGGCCAACGTCCTGACTTTC; cdr3_aa: CASSNPGSSGANVLTF
j_call: TRBJ2-1; v_call: TRBV6-5; d_call: -; clone_size: -; cdr3_nt: TGTGCCAGCAGTTACCGGAGAGGGAAAAGGAATGAGCAGTTCTTC; cdr3_aa: CASSYRRGKRNEQFF
j_call: TRBJ2-1; v_call: TRBV11-3; d_call: -; clone_size: -; cdr3_nt: TGTGCCAGCAGCCGAACTAGGACTCATGAGCAGTTCTTC; cdr3_aa: CASSRTRTHEQFF
j_call: TRBJ2-7; v_call: TRBV28; d_call: TRBD1; clone_size: once; cdr3_nt: TGTGCCAGCCGCCGACAGGGAGACTCCTACGAGCAGTACTTC; cdr3_aa: CASRRQGDSYEQYF
j_call: TRBJ2-1; v_call: TRBV24-1; d_call: TRBD2; clone_size: -; cdr3_nt: TGTGCCACCAGGGGGGGGGTTTCCGATGAGCAGTTCTTC; cdr3_aa: CATRGGVSDEQFF
j_call: TRBJ1-1; v_call: TRBV28; d_call: TRBD1; clone_size: -; cdr3_nt: TGTGCCAGCACCCCAGGGGGCGCGAACACTGAAGCTTTCTTT; cdr3_aa: CASTPGGANTEAFF
j_call: TRBJ1-3; v_call: TRBV28; d_call: TRBD1; clone_size: -; cdr3_nt: TGTGCCAGCAGTGTAGGGGACAGCCGTAGGGGCACCATATATTTT; cdr3_aa: CASSVGDSRRGTIYF
j_call: TRBJ2-1; v_call: TRBV6-2/TRBV6-3; d_call: -; clone_size: -; cdr3_nt: TGTGCCAGCAGTTATGGCATAGGACTATACCGCAATGAGCAGTTCTTC; cdr3_aa: CASSYGIGLYRNEQFF
j_call: TRBJ1-4; v_call: TRBV5-6; d_call: -; clone_size: -; cdr3_nt: TGTGCCAGCAGCTTATTCGAGAATAATGAAAAACTGTTTTTT; cdr3_aa: CASSLFENNEKLFF
j_call: TRBJ2-1; v_call: TRBV19; d_call: -; clone_size: -; cdr3_nt: TGTGCCAGTAGTATACGGTGGAGCTCCTACAATGAGCAGTTCTTC; cdr3_aa: CASSIRWSSYNEQFF
j_call: TRBJ1-3; v_call: TRBV5-1; d_call: -; clone_size: -; cdr3_nt: TGCGCCAGCAGCTTGGCTTTCGGGGGATCTGGAAACACCATATATTTT; cdr3_aa: CASSLAFGGSGNTIYF
j_call: TRBJ1-4; v_call: TRBV10-3; d_call: TRBD1; clone_size: -; cdr3_nt: TGTGCCATCAGCGATCCCGACAGGGGGGTTCATGAAAAACTGTTTTTT; cdr3_aa: CAISDPDRGVHEKLFF
j_call: TRBJ2-1; v_call: TRBV2; d_call: TRBD1; clone_size: few; cdr3_nt: TGTGCCAGCAGTGAATTCATAACAGGGGAATTTAGGGGCAATGAGCAGTTCTTC; cdr3_aa: CASSEFITGEFRGNEQFF
j_call: TRBJ2-1; v_call: TRBV30; d_call: TRBD1; clone_size: -; cdr3_nt: TGTGCCTGGAGTGTAAGGGGGCGGGATGAGCAGTTCTTC; cdr3_aa: CAWSVRGRDEQFF
j_call: TRBJ1-5; v_call: TRBV3-1/TRBV3-2; d_call: -; clone_size: -; cdr3_nt: TGTGCCAGCAGCCAAGACATTAGCAATCAGCCCCAGCATTTT; cdr3_aa: CASSQDISNQPQHF
j_call: TRBJ2-1; v_call: TRBV3-1/TRBV3-2; d_call: -; clone_size: -; cdr3_nt: TGTGCCAGCAGCCGAGGCCTACTGCAGCAGTTCTTC; cdr3_aa: CASSRGLLQQFF
j_call: TRBJ1-2; v_call: TRBV6-5; d_call: -; clone_size: -; cdr3_nt: TGTGCCAGCAGTTACTCGTTGGGGACAAACTATGGCTACACCTTC; cdr3_aa: CASSYSLGTNYGYTF
j_call: TRBJ2-7; v_call: TRBV11-2; d_call: TRBD2; clone_size: -; cdr3_nt: TGTGCCAGCAGCTTGGGCGGGGGGGCCTACGAGCAGTACTTC; cdr3_aa: CASSLGGGAYEQYF
j_call: TRBJ2-7; v_call: TRBV12-3/TRBV12-4; d_call: TRBD1; clone_size: once; cdr3_nt: TGTGCCAGCAGTAGGGACAGGCTTCGGGAGCAGTACTTC; cdr3_aa: CASSRDRLREQYF
j_call: TRBJ1-2; v_call: TRBV14; d_call: -; clone_size: few; cdr3_nt: TGTGCCAGCAGCCTACAGGCTAACTATGGCTACACCTTC; cdr3_aa: CASSLQANYGYTF
j_call: TRBJ2-7; v_call: TRBV2; d_call: -; clone_size: -; cdr3_nt: TGTGCCAGCAGTCCCACTTTAAGGGTGGGGGGCTACGAGCAGTACTTC; cdr3_aa: CASSPTLRVGGYEQYF
j_call: TRBJ2-1; v_call: TRBV6-5; d_call: TRBD1; clone_size: -; cdr3_nt: TGTGCCAGCAAAAAACAGGACAGGGGGGACAATGAGCAGTTCTTC; cdr3_aa: CASKKQDRGDNEQFF
j_call: TRBJ1-2; v_call: TRBV24-1; d_call: TRBD1; clone_size: -; cdr3_nt: TGTGCCACCAGTGAGGGACAGGGATATGGCTACACCTTC; cdr3_aa: CATSEGQGYGYTF
j_call: TRBJ2-2; v_call: TRBV15; d_call: -; clone_size: -; cdr3_nt: TGTGCCACCAGCAGAGATCACGGGGGGGAGCTGTTTTTT; cdr3_aa: CATSRDHGGELFF
j_call: TRBJ1-5; v_call: TRBV7-2; d_call: -; clone_size: -; cdr3_nt: TGTGCCAGCAGCTTCCGACAGGGCAATCAGCCCCAGCATTTT; cdr3_aa: CASSFRQGNQPQHF
j_call: TRBJ2-1; v_call: TRBV7-2; d_call: TRBD2; clone_size: once; cdr3_nt: TGTGCCAGCAGCTCCCCTATGACTAGCGGGAGATACAATGAGCAGTTCTTC; cdr3_aa: CASSSPMTSGRYNEQFF
j_call: TRBJ1-2; v_call: TRBV4-1; d_call: -; clone_size: -; cdr3_nt: TGCGCCAGCAGCCCCTGGACAGTCAACTATGGCTACACCTTC; cdr3_aa: CASSPWTVNYGYTF
j_call: TRBJ2-7; v_call: TRBV10-3; d_call: TRBD1; clone_size: -; cdr3_nt: TGTGCCATCAGACTGCAGGGGGCCTCCTACGAGCAGTACTTC; cdr3_aa: CAIRLQGASYEQYF
j_call: TRBJ1-2; v_call: TRBV7-9; d_call: -; clone_size: -; cdr3_nt: TGTGCCAGCAGTCCCCCCGCGGGTTTTGGCGGCTACACCTTC; cdr3_aa: CASSPPAGFGGYTF
j_call: TRBJ1-1; v_call: TRBV5-1; d_call: -; clone_size: once; cdr3_nt: TGCGCCAGCAGCTTGGCTAGATACGGGAATCTGAACACTGAAGCTTTCTTT; cdr3_aa: CASSLARYGNLNTEAFF
j_call: TRBJ1-2; v_call: TRBV3-1/TRBV3-2; d_call: TRBD1; clone_size: -; cdr3_nt: TGTGCCAGCAGTGATTCTAAGACAGGGAACTATGGCTACACCTTC; cdr3_aa: CASSDSKTGNYGYTF
j_call: TRBJ1-5; v_call: TRBV7-9; d_call: TRBD1; clone_size: once; cdr3_nt: TGTGCCAGCAGCTCACACGACAGGGCTAATCAGCCCCAGCATTTT; cdr3_aa: CASSSHDRANQPQHF
j_call: TRBJ2-7; v_call: TRBV6-6; d_call: -; clone_size: -; cdr3_nt: TGTGCCAGCAGTGGGGACATTTTATCCTACGAGCAGTACTTC; cdr3_aa: CASSGDILSYEQYF
j_call: TRBJ1-1; v_call: TRBV19; d_call: -; clone_size: -; cdr3_nt: TGTGCCAGTAGTCCCCTGGACAGAGTGAACACTGAAGCTTTCTTT; cdr3_aa: CASSPLDRVNTEAFF
j_call: TRBJ1-5; v_call: TRBV5-3; d_call: -; clone_size: -; cdr3_nt: TGTGCCAGAAGCCCGAGGGGGGGTAATCAGCCCCAGCATTTT; cdr3_aa: CARSPRGGNQPQHF
j_call: TRBJ2-4; v_call: TRBV2; d_call: TRBD1; clone_size: once; cdr3_nt: TGTGCCAGCAGAAGGACAGGGACAGATAGTTTGGCGGCCAAAAACATTCAGTACTTC; cdr3_aa: CASRRTGTDSLAAKNIQYF
j_call: TRBJ2-7; v_call: TRBV19; d_call: -; clone_size: -; cdr3_nt: TGTGCCAGTAGTGGGCCCGGGACTGGCTCCTACGAGCAGTACTTC; cdr3_aa: CASSGPGTGSYEQYF
j_call: TRBJ1-4; v_call: TRBV28; d_call: -; clone_size: -; cdr3_nt: TGTGCCAGCAGTCCCATAGGCACAGCTAATGAAAAACTGTTTTTT; cdr3_aa: CASSPIGTANEKLFF
j_call: TRBJ2-2; v_call: TRBV30; d_call: TRBD2; clone_size: -; cdr3_nt: TGTGCCTGGGCTAGCGGGAGGGCCACCGGGGAGCTGTTTTTT; cdr3_aa: CAWASGRATGELFF
j_call: TRBJ1-2; v_call: TRBV6-5; d_call: TRBD1; clone_size: -; cdr3_nt: TGTGCCAGCAGTCCGATCAGGGGGACGGATGGCTACACCTTC; cdr3_aa: CASSPIRGTDGYTF
j_call: TRBJ1-1; v_call: TRBV6-1; d_call: -; clone_size: -; cdr3_nt: TGTGCCAGCAGTGACAGGGGCGCCAGCACTGAAGCTTTCTTT; cdr3_aa: CASSDRGASTEAFF
j_call: TRBJ1-4; v_call: TRBV5-4; d_call: -; clone_size: few; cdr3_nt: TGTGCCAGCAGCCTGGGGCCTAATGAAAAACTGTTTTTT; cdr3_aa: CASSLGPNEKLFF